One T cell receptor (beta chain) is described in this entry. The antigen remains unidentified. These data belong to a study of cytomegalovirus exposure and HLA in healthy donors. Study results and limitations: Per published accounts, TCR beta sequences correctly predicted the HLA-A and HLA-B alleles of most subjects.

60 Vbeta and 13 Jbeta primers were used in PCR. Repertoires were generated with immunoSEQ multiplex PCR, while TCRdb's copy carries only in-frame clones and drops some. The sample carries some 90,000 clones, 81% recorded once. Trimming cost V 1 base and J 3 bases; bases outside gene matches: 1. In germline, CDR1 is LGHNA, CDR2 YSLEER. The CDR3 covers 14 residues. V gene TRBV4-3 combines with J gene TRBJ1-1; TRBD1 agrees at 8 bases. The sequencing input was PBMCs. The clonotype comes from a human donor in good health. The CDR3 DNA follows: TGCGCCAGCAGCCAAGGGGACAGGTACACTGAAGCTTTCTTT. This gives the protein CASSQGDRYTEAFF.